Given below is one TCR beta chain in context. These data are taken from a study of somatic mutations in cytotoxic T cells in rheumatoid arthritis. V gave up 5 bases and J gave up 5 bases, with 4 bases separating them. Germline values: CDR1 MNHEY, CDR2 SVGAGI. The CDR3 is 10 residues long. Assay used: immunoSEQ multiplex PCR; TCRdb lists only in-frame clones, some missing. The sample carries more than 5,500 clones, roughly 69% recorded once. Sequencing was done on a sample of CD8+ T cells sorted from blood. The J gene is TRBJ2-7, the V gene TRBV6-5; D remains unclear. This clonotype originated in an adult with rheumatoid arthritis. The CDR3 loop reads CASSAHEQYF. For the CDR3, the DNA is TGTGCCAGCAGTGCACACGAGCAGTACTTC.